This T cell receptor beta chain appears in the sequencing data of a study of cytomegalovirus exposure and HLA in healthy donors (dated by TCRdb to about 2017). With respect to the entire study: In an earlier analysis of roughly 500 of the donors, about 270 Gb of sequence data and 90 million to 120 million unique TCR beta sequences from about 179 million T cells were reported. An early release covering roughly 640 HLA-typed donors comprised about 310 gigabases of sequencing data and tens of millions of unique TCR sequences. Of the roughly 390 genotyped donors, 65% to 90% were placed in the genetic ancestry cluster associated with self-reported Caucasian donors. The study was designed to test whether signatures of past pathogen exposure could be identified by cataloging public T cell receptors. Using immunosequencing, the study profiled T cell repertoires from 666 subjects and related those repertoires to cytomegalovirus serostatus. In addition to the first cohort of 666 subjects, a separate validation cohort of 130 or so different subjects was used. To predict cytomegalovirus infection status, the study brought together high-throughput TCR immunosequencing, statistical association of individual TCRs with disease status, and machine learning. To study patterns of TCR occurrence, a later analysis re-analyzed previously published TCR beta repertoires from 666 donors and added high-resolution HLA genotyping. Rather than using new phenotypic data, the later analysis identified candidate immune exposures from TCR beta sequences and from how often those sequences occurred across donors. To decide whether each TCR beta V gene segment behaved as functional or pseudogenic, an earlier analysis of some 600 of the donors relied on high-throughput TCR beta sequencing. Alongside the repertoire data, information on donor age, sex, ethnicity and CMV serostatus was compiled. In a later genetic analysis, genome-wide SNP genotypes for about three fifths of the roughly 670 donors were used, and that subset was treated as a discovery cohort. All discovery cohort repertoires had been generated on a single sequencing platform. HLA typing included class I and class II loci at four-digit resolution. The number of typed donors differed by locus: 629-630 for A, B, C, DRB1 and DQB1; 500 to 550 for DQA1; 606 for DPA1; and about 450 for DPB1. Roughly five DR-DQ haplotypes were handled as single units for association and clustering, since linkage in the cohort was strong. Among some 400 genotyped donors of the cohort, an average of around 240,000 unique TCR beta nucleotide sequences were sequenced per donor, roughly 20% of them non-productive.

Here is what the overall study found, with its caveats: The authors suggested that the approach could potentially be generalized to other disease states and immunological phenotypes. Most TCR sequences were seen in very few donors, while some public TCRs were found in many individuals. Compared with the 666-donor mean, donors in an Asian-associated ancestry cluster had fewer N-insertions in productive TCRs, according to a later genetic analysis. Linkage disequilibrium might explain the correlated functional status among segregating V segments, but an unknown experimental factor could not be ruled out. In an earlier analysis of more than 500 of the donors, most TCR beta V segments appeared in productive rearrangements about 87% or about 30% of the time, broadly matching IMGT annotations. The classifier was reported to diagnose cytomegalovirus status with high specificity and sensitivity in both the original and validation cohorts. The study listed 164 TCR beta chains as associated with cytomegalovirus. Compared with equally common non-associated chains, HLA-associated TCR beta chains in a later analysis were more clonally expanded and had lower generation probabilities. A further reported finding was that TCR beta sequences accurately predicted the HLA-A and HLA-B alleles for most subjects in the first cohort. In this cohort, only TCR beta chains were sequenced, and detectable features were limited by the absence of alpha or paired-chain data. Because counts were too low, more than 15 rarely observed V segments, including chromosome 9 orphons, were excluded from the earlier analysis of some 590 of the donors. HLA typing was unavailable for some donors at each locus, so association tests used only the typed subset. An association between a missense DCLRE1C variant and V-gene and J-gene trimming of TCR beta chains was found in a later genetic analysis and replicated in an independent cohort. The presence/absence analyses assumed that sequencing depth was roughly uniform across donors, and that assumption may not be true. For the cohort, immune exposure information was limited to CMV serostatus. A later analysis associated about 17,000 TCR beta sequences with specific HLA alleles at a false discovery rate of 0.05. A group of highly shared sequence variants was considered likely to be a technical artifact of the sequencing pipeline. In a later analysis, TCR association rates were found to vary across HLA loci, with the most associated TCRs seen for DRB1 alleles and the fewest for HLA-C alleles. Three of the identified cytomegalovirus-associated TCR beta chains were confirmed in vitro to be specific for cytomegalovirus antigens. Most CMV-associated TCR beta chains appeared to be HLA-restricted in a later analysis, and the HLA associations seemed to be driven largely by CMV exposure. Some IMGT-functional V segments, including TRBV6-2 and TRBV6-3, could not be told apart with the 87-base-pair reads, so those segments were excluded. According to a later analysis, parvovirus B19, influenza, CMV and Epstein-Barr virus appeared linked to several top co-occurrence clusters. Assigning TCR associations to individual alleles was difficult when HLA alleles, especially DR and DQ, strongly co-occurred.

The library came from the immunoSEQ multiplex PCR assay. For the multiplex PCR, a mixture combining 60 forward primers for TCR Vbeta segments and 13 reverse primers for TCR Jbeta segments was used. The CDR3 region of rearranged TCR beta genes was amplified from genomic DNA with a multiplex PCR assay. On the Illumina HiSeq System, the amplified TCR beta libraries were sequenced as 87-base-pair reads. The paper's processing steps were these. A later analysis tallied about 77 million unique TCR beta chains across the 650 to 750 repertoires, and about 10 million of those chains were shared by two or more donors. To remove PCR and sequencing errors, raw reads were error-corrected and collapsed into unique sequences using a nearest-neighbor algorithm that merged closely related sequences. Alignment of CDR3 sequences to IMGT reference sequences was used to assign V, D and J gene segments. Each retained sequence needed at least a six-nucleotide match to both a V gene segment and a J gene segment. A rearrangement counted as productive if the CDR3 had no stop codons and remained in frame with V and J, and every other rearrangement counted as non-productive. Following IMGT convention, CDR3 was defined as the stretch from the second conserved V-encoded cysteine up to the conserved J-encoded phenylalanine. In an earlier analysis of more than 550 of the donors, sequences lacking an unambiguous match to a single V gene segment were excluded. In an earlier analysis of several hundred of the donors, a V segment was called functional when productive rearrangements were above 56.7%, and segregating when the standard deviation between donors exceeded 5%. To diagnose cytomegalovirus status from the catalog of TCR beta chain sequences, a statistical classification framework was built. V and J gene assignment, in a later analysis, came from comparing TCR nucleotide sequences with IMGT/GENE-DB human TR gene sequences. In a later analysis, CDR3 sequences and most-parsimonious VDJ recombination scenarios were assigned using the TCRdist pipeline. In a later analysis, every TCR beta chain was defined by the combination of its CDR3 amino acid sequence and its V-gene family, and reads without a unique V-gene family were dropped. In a later analysis, nearly 600 highly shared, low-generation-probability nucleotide sequences were removed to address suspected cross-contamination and a sequencing artifact. A later analysis calculated a clonal expansion index for each public chain from normalized within-repertoire ranks of inferred template counts. Generation probabilities in a later analysis came from a VDJ recombination model fitted to out-of-frame rearrangements, and those results were checked against IGoR. Hypergeometric tests were used in a later analysis to score TCR-TCR, TCR-HLA and TCR-CMV co-occurrence, with a repertoire-size bias correction applied to the TCR pairs. False discovery rates were estimated in a later analysis by permuting HLA or CMV assignments 20 times. In a later analysis, co-occurring TCRs were grouped with DBSCAN, and TCRdist sequence similarity was added when clustering was performed within HLA-allele-positive subsets. Repertoires with fewer than 30,000 or more than 120,000 public chains were left out of co-occurrence clustering, as were about 5 repertoires with anomalous nucleotide sharing. Held by TCRdb, this immuneACCESS table contains in-frame sequences only and omits some clones. Under half of the omission traces to an unresolved V gene where checked; the cause of the rest is unknown. That table supplies the V and J calls and clone size; D and trimming were determined from the DNA. This sample holds 150,000 or so clones; 50% to 75% were observed only once. Clones ranked in the top ten supply approximately 2.9% of the sample.

In total, more than 500 healthy bone marrow donors made up the cohort. All cohort members were sampled while nominally healthy, although unrecorded immune exposures were likely present. The donor tested CMV seropositive and was one of the 289 seropositive cohort members. A peripheral blood sample was provided by each donor, and peripheral blood mononuclear cells were used for TCR beta sequencing. The Qiagen DNeasy Blood Extraction Kit was used to extract genomic DNA from the blood cell samples. Regarding this clone: Its antigen specificity is not known. No qualities accompany the bases; no much larger clone lies one base away.

In the germline V gene (reference sequence), CDR1 corresponds to LNHDA and CDR2 to SQIVND. Cut back by 0 bases and 2 bases, the V and J ends lie 13 bases apart. Including the terminal cysteine and phenylalanine, the CDR3 comprises 16 residues. The retained sequence is limited to the CDR3, 48 bases, with the frame set at the first base. The chain links TRBV19 with TRBJ1-2, with a weak D call of TRBD1 (6 bases match). The specimen was PBMCs. This TCR derives from a woman in her twenties or thirties in good health and CMV-seropositive. The CDR3 region: CASSIDPGASNYGYTF. The bases are TGTGCCAGTAGTATAGATCCAGGGGCCTCCAACTATGGCTACACCTTC.